This entry lists 32 T cell receptor beta chains sequenced from one sample in a study of Ad26.COV2.S vaccination and SARS-CoV-2 variants. Measured with immunoSEQ multiplex PCR; TCRdb has only the in-frame clones, and not every one. The table records fewer than 800,000 clones, about 90% of them present only once. Treatment meaning: approximately 18 received Ad26.COV2.S at low or high dose, single or two shots; several received placebo; per-sample allocation not given. Repertoires come from day 63 after the first vaccine or placebo injection. The material was peripheral blood, obtained in a trial of Ad26.COV2.S vaccine versus placebo. The receptors come from a person between 18 and 65 years old who received the Ad26.COV2.S COVID-19 vaccine or a placebo.

As concerns this clone: The sample has other DNA sequences that encode this CDR3 too. The CDR3 loop is CASSRPSTDTQYF. CDR3 nucleotide sequence: TGTGCCAGTAGTAGGCCTAGCACAGATACGCAGTATTTT. The chain employs TRBV19 and TRBJ2-3; no definite D call. This CDR3 spans 13 amino acids. The germline gives CDR1 LNHDA, CDR2 SQIVND (reference sequence). With 4 bases removed from V and 0 bases from J, the gap between germline ends came to 5 bases.

The genes are TRBV7-2 and TRBJ1-4, with TRBD1 identical over 9 bases. The germline V gene encodes CDR1 SGHTA and CDR2 FQGNSA. This CDR3 contains 15 residues. The trim removed 1 base at V and 8 bases at J, leaving 5 bases unmatched. This CDR3 is CASSLEGTGREKLFF. The CDR3 coding sequence is TGTGCCAGCAGCTTAGAAGGGACAGGGCGGGAAAAACTGTTTTTT.

In its sample, this clone was seen a few times. The chain is built from TRBV5-4 and TRBJ2-2; 8 bases are a match to TRBD1. The ends lost 4 bases at V and 6 bases at J; junction bases unmatched: 8. Germline CDR1 and CDR2: SGHNT and YYREEE (reference sequence). This CDR3 contains 15 residues. The CDR3 DNA reads TGTGCCAGCAGCCCGGACAGGGTGACTGCCGGGGAGCTGTTTTTT. Translated: CASSPDRVTAGELFF.

This chain joins TRBV4-2 and TRBJ2-2; D remains unclear. The germline CDR1 and CDR2 sequences are LGHNA and YNFKEQ. The CDR3 contains 15 residues. With 1 base removed from V and 6 bases from J, the gap between germline ends came to 12 bases. In DNA form, the CDR3 reads TGTGCCAGCAGCCAAGGTGTAGGAGATCCCGGGGAGCTGTTTTTT. Translation: CASSQGVGDPGELFF.

The chain combines TRBV14 with TRBJ1-1; D not resolved. V was cut by 4 bases and J by 1 base, with 10 bases left in between. Looked up from germline, CDR1 is SGHDN and CDR2 is FVKESK. The CDR3 is made up of 14 amino acids. The CDR3 loop is CASSRVNRNTEAFF. The CDR3 region has the DNA TGTGCCAGCAGCCGAGTCAATAGGAACACTGAAGCTTTCTTT. The complete variable domain, with remaining parts taken from reference TRBV14 and TRBJ1-1, reads EAGVTQFPSHSVIEKGQTVTLRCDPISGHDNLYWYRRVMGKEIKFLLHFVKESKQDESGMPNNRFLAERTGGTYSTLKVQPAELEDSGVYFCASSRVNRNTEAFFGQGTRLTVV.

The V gene is TRBV6-1, the J gene TRBJ2-7; D might be TRBD1 (5 bases). The CDR3 sequence is 15 residues long. Per germline, CDR1 MNHNS and CDR2 SASEGT. Trimming took 0 bases from V and 1 from J, leaving 10 bases between them. For the CDR3, the DNA is TGTGCCAGCAGTGAAGCCTCGACAGTATCCTACGAGCAGTACTTC. Translated: CASSEASTVSYEQYF.

V and J are TRBV7-8 and TRBJ1-3, with D unclear. CDR1 is SGHVS and CDR2 is FQNEAQ in the germline V gene. The V end was cut by 4 bases, the J end by 3 bases, with 13 bases between. There are 15 residues in the CDR3. The CDR3 DNA is TGTGCCAGCAGCTCGGCGTTTGGCCTTGGAAACACCATATATTTT. It codes for CASSSAFGLGNTIYF.

This chain joins TRBV5-8 and TRBJ2-5, with a weak D call TRBD1 (5 bases). Germline-derived CDR1 and CDR2 are SGHTS and YDEGEE. This CDR3 comprises 15 residues. Trimming took off 0 bases at V and 0 bases at J, with 9 bases between the two ends. CDR3 amino acids: CASSLGQGHQETQYF. The CDR3 DNA is TGTGCCAGCAGCTTGGGTCAGGGTCACCAAGAGACCCAGTACTTC.

This clone was picked up a small number of times. V is TRBV19 and J is TRBJ1-4; no reliable D call. The CDR3 runs 16 residues. V lost 5 bases to trimming and J lost 0 bases, with 13 bases between them. Germline loops: CDR1 LNHDA, CDR2 SQIVND (reference sequence). CDR3 loop: CASSSKDGATNEKLFF. CDR3 nucleotide sequence: TGTGCCAGTAGTTCGAAGGACGGGGCAACTAATGAAAAACTGTTTTTT.

Here the CDR3 reads CASTSLGQKKREQYF. DNA for the CDR3: TGTGCCAGCACTTCACTGGGGCAGAAGAAGAGGGAGCAGTACTTC. The chain is built from TRBV6-5 and TRBJ2-7; the D gene is possibly TRBD1 (5 bases). The CDR3 runs to 15 residues. Trimming stripped 7 bases from V and 7 bases from J, with 23 bases between. CDR1 is MNHEY, CDR2 SVGAGI, per germline.

The chain is built from TRBV18 and TRBJ2-7, with no clear D. This CDR3 is 12 amino acids long. Trimming removed 3 bases at V and 6 bases at J, with 9 bases between. CDR1 and CDR2 from the germline V gene are KGHSH and LQKENI. CDR3 DNA sequence: TGTGCCAGCTCACCGGGCAGGAGCGAGCAGTACTTC. Translating it yields CASSPGRSEQYF.

This clone was detected a few times. The rearrangement joins TRBV13 to TRBJ1-2; D not certain. Deletions cut 6 bases from V and 5 bases from J, with 13 bases between. CDR3 length equals 13 residues. The germline V gene has CDR1 PRHDT and CDR2 FYEKMQ (reference sequence). The CDR3: CASSFGQQYGYTF. In DNA, the CDR3 is TGTGCCAGCAGTTTTGGCCAACAATATGGCTACACCTTC.

This chain connects TRBV7-2 to TRBJ2-3; 12 nucleotides match TRBD2. V lost 6 bases and J lost 5; bases outside the gene matches: 12. The CDR3 totals 17 residues. CDR1 and CDR2 (germline): SGHTA, FQGNSA. The CDR3 sequence is CASRNTRTSGVKDTQYF. CDR3 DNA sequence: TGTGCCAGCAGGAACACAAGGACTAGCGGGGTAAAAGATACGCAGTATTTT.

The chain recombines TRBV19 with TRBJ2-1, with D hard to call. The CDR3 covers 16 residues. The germline V and J ends were trimmed by 3 bases and 0 bases, with 12 bases remaining between them. Germline-derived CDR1 and CDR2 are LNHDA and SQIVND (reference sequence). The CDR3 DNA follows: TGTGCCAGTAGTATCCCCGACTCGACCTCCTACAATGAGCAGTTCTTC. Its protein is CASSIPDSTSYNEQFF. The full variable domain, completed using reference TRBV19 and TRBJ2-1, is DGGITQSPKYLFRKEGQNVTLSCEQNLNHDAMYWYRQDPGQGLRLIYYSQIVNDFQKGDIAEGYSVSREKKESFPLTVTSAQKNPTAFYLCASSIPDSTSYNEQFFGPGTRLTVL.

The chain joins TRBV5-1 to TRBJ1-1; D not certain. The germline V and J ends were trimmed by 0 bases and 1 base, with 7 bases remaining between them. CDR3 length: 14 amino acids. Germline values: CDR1 SGHRS, CDR2 YFSETQ. CDR3 sequence: CASSLAATNTEAFF. In nucleotides, the CDR3 is TGCGCCAGCAGCTTGGCGGCTACGAACACTGAAGCTTTCTTT.

V is TRBV21-1 and J is TRBJ2-1; the listed D gene, TRBD2, was not tested against the DNA. TRBV21-1 represents a pseudogene. This CDR3 has 18 amino acids. The CDR3 reads CASTKGTSGPSSYNEQFF. The DNA of the CDR3 is TGTGCCAGCACCAAAGGGACTAGCGGGCCTAGCTCCTACAATGAGCAGTTCTTC.

The chain uses TRBV6-5 and TRBJ1-4, with D tentatively TRBD1 (5 bases). Germline CDR1 and CDR2: MNHEY and SVGAGI. Trimming pared 6 bases from V and 8 bases from J, leaving 13 bases between. The CDR3 length is 13 residues. In DNA, the CDR3 is TGTGCCAGCAGGGGGACTGGGGAGGAAAAACTGTTTTTT. This encodes CASRGTGEEKLFF.

This sequence joins TRBV19 and TRBJ1-1; D remains unclear. The V gene lost 5 bases and the J gene lost 3 bases, with 16 bases spanning the gap. This CDR3 contains 15 residues. In germline, CDR1 is LNHDA, CDR2 SQIVND (reference sequence). This chain's CDR3 is CASSVPGVAYTEAFF. The CDR3 DNA sequence: TGTGCCAGTAGTGTCCCGGGAGTTGCTTACACTGAAGCTTTCTTT.

The chain combines TRBV10-1 with TRBJ2-2, with D unresolved. Looked up from germline, CDR1 is WNHNN and CDR2 is SYGVQD (reference sequence). The germline V and J ends were trimmed by 3 bases and 5 bases, with 10 bases remaining between them. The CDR3 runs to 14 residues. The CDR3 sequence is CASSDGEATGELFF. CDR3 coding DNA: TGCGCCAGCAGTGACGGAGAGGCTACCGGGGAGCTGTTTTTT.

This clone was detected a few times. This chain connects TRBV30 to TRBJ1-6, with D perhaps matching TRBD1 (6 bases). Trimming took off 1 base at V and 5 bases at J, with 18 bases between the two ends. Germline lookup yields CDR1 GTSNPN and CDR2 SVGIG (reference sequence). CDR3 size: 17 residues. The CDR3 loop is CAWSGGQFLLDNSPLHF. The CDR3 DNA sequence: TGTGCCTGGAGTGGAGGACAGTTTCTCCTTGATAATTCACCCCTCCACTTT. Supplemented by reference TRBV30 and TRBJ1-6, the full variable domain reads SQTIHQWPATLVQPVGSPLSLECTVEGTSNPNLYWYRQAAGRGLQLLFYSVGIGQISSEVPQNLSASRPQDRQFILSSKKLLLSDSGFYLCAWSGGQFLLDNSPLHFGNGTRLTVT.

This chain links TRBV29-1 with TRBJ2-2, with D perhaps matching TRBD1 (6 bases). The CDR3 is made up of 15 amino acids. Deletions cut 7 bases from V and 6 bases from J, with 21 bases between. Germline loops: CDR1 SQVTM, CDR2 ANQGSEA. The CDR3 DNA follows: TGCAGCGCCGTACAGGGCAGCCAACGGGCCGGGGAGCTGTTTTTT. This gives the protein CSAVQGSQRAGELFF.

The genes are TRBV4-1 and TRBJ2-7, with 7 bases that match TRBD2. There are 17 residues in the CDR3. Germline CDR1 reads MGHRA; CDR2 reads YSYEKL. V lost 3 bases and J lost 1; bases outside the gene matches: 12. The CDR3 spells CASSHGGGLVVSYEQYF. DNA for the CDR3: TGCGCCAGCAGCCACGGTGGCGGACTAGTCGTTTCCTACGAGCAGTACTTC.

The chain links TRBV7-2 to TRBJ2-3, with 7 bases identical to TRBD2. Germline CDR1 and CDR2: SGHTA and FQGNSA. The junction had 9 bases not matched to a gene; V was cut back by 6 bases and J by 3 bases. The CDR3 runs to 15 residues. The DNA for the CDR3 is TGTGCCAGCAGACCATCGGCGGGAGTAACAGATACGCAGTATTTT. This gives the protein CASRPSAGVTDTQYF.

The genes are TRBV5-1 and TRBJ2-5; 10 bases align to TRBD1. Trimming cost V 3 bases and J 5 bases; bases outside gene matches: 4. Germline CDR1 is SGHRS and CDR2 is YFSETQ. This CDR3 comprises 14 residues. CDR3 region: CASSSGTGVETQYF. The CDR3 bases are TGCGCCAGCAGCTCCGGGACAGGGGTCGAGACCCAGTACTTC.

The rearrangement joins TRBV6-5 to TRBJ2-1; 9 positions match TRBD2. Germline V lookup: CDR1 MNHEY, CDR2 SVGAGI. V gave up 9 bases and J gave up 7 bases; unmatched junction bases: 10. The CDR3 totals 14 residues. CDR3: CASHRGTSMNEQFF. CDR3 bases: TGTGCCAGTCACCGAGGGACTAGCATGAATGAGCAGTTCTTC.

The genes are TRBV7-9 and TRBJ1-3; TRBD1 might be the D (5 bases). This CDR3 region has 16 residues. V lost 2 bases and J 3 bases, leaving 14 bases between the germline ends. The germline V gene has CDR1 SEHNR and CDR2 FQNEAQ (reference sequence). For the CDR3, the DNA is TGTGCCAGCAGCTTATTAGGGGCTACCCGTGGAAACACCATATATTTT. Protein product: CASSLLGATRGNTIYF.

This clone has more than one count but fewer than ten. Other DNA sequences in this specimen translate into the identical CDR3. The chain combines TRBV4-2 with TRBJ1-5; no firm D call. CDR1 and CDR2 from the germline V gene are LGHNA and YNFKEQ. The CDR3 covers 13 residues. V was cut by 0 bases and J by 6 bases, with 6 bases left in between. The CDR3 DNA follows: TGTGCCAGCAGCCAAGATCGGGGTCAGCCCCAGCATTTT. Translated, it gives CASSQDRGQPQHF.

The V and J genes are TRBV7-9 and TRBJ1-1, with unresolved D. There are 12 residues in the CDR3. Trimming removed 5 bases from V and 9 bases from J, with 13 bases in between. Germline CDR1 and CDR2: SEHNR and FQNEAQ (reference sequence). The CDR3 spells CASSRLAVKAFF. CDR3 in DNA: TGTGCCAGCAGCCGCCTGGCGGTGAAAGCTTTCTTT.

The genes are TRBV9 and TRBJ2-1, with TRBD1 matching 8 bases. From germline, CDR1 is SGDLS and CDR2 YYNGEE. Trimming took 3 bases from V and 2 from J; bases not matched to a gene: 13. The CDR3 sequence is 18 residues long. CDR3 nucleotides: TGTGCCAGCAGCGGTGGGTTCGGACAGGGAAAGCCCTACAATGAGCAGTTCTTC. Its translation: CASSGGFGQGKPYNEQFF.

The gene calls are TRBV4-2 and TRBJ1-1; tentative D call: TRBD1 (5 bases). Germline CDR1 LGHNA, CDR2 YNFKEQ. The CDR3 spans 17 residues. The ends were cut back, 0 bases at V and 7 bases at J, with 21 bases in the middle. The CDR3 nucleotides read TGTGCCAGCAGCCAAGATCCAATGGGACGCACCGGATTTGAAGCTTTCTTT. Its translation is CASSQDPMGRTGFEAFF.

This chain links TRBV5-6 with TRBJ2-6; perhaps TRBD1 as D (5 bases). Germline V gene lookup returns CDR1 SGHDT and CDR2 YYEEEE. This CDR3 has 18 amino acids. V was clipped by 1 base and J by 0 bases, with 14 bases between them. The CDR3 spells CASSLLTGHPSGANVLTF. For the CDR3, the DNA is TGTGCCAGCAGCTTGCTAACCGGACATCCCTCTGGGGCCAACGTCCTGACTTTC.

The genes are TRBV6-5 and TRBJ1-2; TRBD1 matches at 9 bases. The CDR3 contains 16 residues. V lost 0 bases and J lost 3; bases outside the gene matches: 5. Germline assignment: CDR1 MNHEY and CDR2 SVGAGI. The CDR3 DNA reads as TGTGCCAGCAGTTACTCGTGGGACAGGGTTTACTATGGCTACACCTTC. Its protein is CASSYSWDRVYYGYTF.